The clone carrying this T cell receptor (beta chain) was found many times. Its antigen is unidentified. This sample stems from a study of CD8 T cells in ankylosing spondylitis. Findings and caveats of the study: In the blood and synovial fluid of reactive arthritis, some motif variants had been previously reported. Within peripheral blood, clones linked to disease were CD8+ and relatively rare.

The length of the CDR3 is 16 residues. Trimming cost V 0 bases and J 4 bases; bases outside gene matches: 7. CDR1 MNHEY and CDR2 SVGAGI come from the germline V gene. Generation of TCR beta libraries employed quantitative 5'-RACE incorporating molecular barcodes. One entry per CDR3 protein results from TCRdb running MiXCR on the 5' RACE reads. The sample includes a few hundred thousand distinct CDR3 sequences, roughly 10% of them seen just once. The V call is TRBV6-5, the J call TRBJ2-3; 7 bases align to TRBD2. The source of this sequence is a male donor with ankylosing spondylitis or in good health (not recorded which). The source material was blood, either unsorted or a sorted T cell fraction (not recorded which). The CDR3 DNA reads as TGTGCCAGCAGTTACTCTAGCGGGCTGGGGGCAGATACGCAGTATTTT. Its protein is CASSYSSGLGADTQYF.